This T cell receptor beta chain stems from a study of graft-versus-host responses after intestinal transplantation. Study summary: Following induction with anti-thymocyte globulin, all recipients were given tacrolimus and steroids for around three years.

Measured with immunoSEQ multiplex PCR; TCRdb has only the in-frame clones, and not every one. Of tens of thousands of clones in the sample, 91% were seen once. V was clipped by 1 base and J by 0 bases, with 6 bases between them. The CDR3 covers 14 residues. Germline V gene data show CDR1 as SEHNR and CDR2 as FQNEAQ (reference sequence). Sequences were derived from PBMCs, sampled around 120 days after intestinal transplantation. V and J are TRBV7-9 and TRBJ1-1; no firm D call. This clonotype originated in a human patient who received an intestinal transplant, so some T cells may come from the graft donor. The CDR3 is CASSLGGMNTEAFF. The DNA for the CDR3 is TGTGCCAGCAGCTTAGGAGGAATGAACACTGAAGCTTTCTTT.